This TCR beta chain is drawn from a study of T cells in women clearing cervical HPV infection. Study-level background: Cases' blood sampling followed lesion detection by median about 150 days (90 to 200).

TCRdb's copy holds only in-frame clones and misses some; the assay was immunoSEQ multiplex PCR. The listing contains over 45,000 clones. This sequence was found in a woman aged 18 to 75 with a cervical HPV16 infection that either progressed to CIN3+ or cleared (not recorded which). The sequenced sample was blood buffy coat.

This chain's CDR3 is CASSSGGSYEQYF. The CDR3 bases that were read are TGTGCCAGCAGCTCGGGGGGGAGTTACGAG. The chain recombines TRBV5-5 with TRBJ2-7; TRBD2 matches at 8 bases. The CDR3 is cut off 3 residues early in the read; its end comes from the germline J gene. J gave up 4 bases and V 3 bases, and 3 bases lay outside the gene matches. The germline V gene has CDR1 SGHKS and CDR2 YYEKEE (reference sequence). The CDR3 runs to 13 residues.